The 19 T cell receptor beta chains reported below all come from one sample, sequenced in a study of blood T cells in healthy people across ages. A second PCR of 7 to 11 cycles used a sample-barcoded 5' primer and a J-beta primer mix. MiXCR, run by TCRdb on the 5' RACE reads, gives a single entry per CDR3 protein. The data show some 1.5 million distinct CDR3 sequences, 28% seen once. The specimen was blood. These receptors were obtained from a woman in her twenties or thirties in good health.

A word on this clonotype: Possible read error: a much larger clone is one base away. For the CDR3, the DNA is TGTGCCAGCAGCGCCCGGACAGGGGCGGGGACCCAGTACTTC. It translates to CASSARTGAGTQYF. The chain carries TRBV7-9 and TRBJ2-5; 9 bases map to TRBD1. Germline loops: CDR1 SEHNR, CDR2 FQNEAQ (reference sequence). The CDR3 contains 14 residues. With V trimmed by 5 bases and J by 7 bases, 8 bases remained unmatched.

A remark on this clonotype: The conserved phenylalanine or tryptophan normally closing the CDR3 is absent here, so this likely arose from a read error. This chain uses TRBV25-1 with TRBJ2-5; TRBD1 agrees at 10 bases. V dropped 4 bases and J dropped 4; count of bases not matched to a gene: 3. Germline V gene data show CDR1 as MGHDK and CDR2 as SYGVNS. This CDR3 spans 14 amino acids. In DNA, the CDR3 is TGTGCCAGCAGTGCCGGACAGGGGGGAGAGACCCAGTACCTC. It specifies CASSAGQGGETQYL.

A note on this clonotype: One junction end does not reproduce the germline sequence, and a read error may be involved. V and J are TRBV7-9 and TRBJ2-4; 12 bases agree with TRBD2. The CDR3 runs 16 residues. Germline values: CDR1 SEHNR, CDR2 FQNEAQ (reference sequence). The CDR3 protein is CTSSLEASGGAYIQYF. The CDR3 region has the DNA TGTACCAGCAGCTTAGAAGCTAGCGGGGGGGCGTACATTCAGTACTTC.

This clonotype was picked up a small number of times. The gene calls are TRBV11-2 and TRBJ2-1; TRBD2 aligns across 9 bases. This CDR3 is 16 amino acids long. V shed 4 bases, J shed 4 bases, and the junction held 8 bases outside the gene matches. Germline lookup yields CDR1 SGHAT and CDR2 FQNNGV. The chain's CDR3 is CASSSLAGAQYNEQFF. CDR3 bases: TGTGCCAGCAGCTCGTTAGCGGGGGCCCAATACAATGAGCAGTTCTTC.

At least ten counts were recorded for this clonotype. The chain is built from TRBV28 and TRBJ2-5, with 10 bases aligning to TRBD1. Germline assignment: CDR1 MDHEN and CDR2 SYDVKM. V trimming: 6 bases; J trimming: 5 bases; junction bases outside the gene matches: 3. This CDR3 has 13 amino acids. CDR3 coding DNA: TGTGCCAGCAGGACAGGGGGCAGGGAGACCCAGTACTTC. This encodes CASRTGGRETQYF. The complete variable domain, with remaining parts taken from reference TRBV28 and TRBJ2-5, reads DVKVTQSSRYLVKRTGEKVFLECVQDMDHENMFWYRQDPGLGLRLIYFSYDVKMKEKGDIPEGYSVSREKKERFSLILESASTNQTSMYLCASRTGGRETQYFGPGTRLLVL.

The V and J genes are TRBV5-1 and TRBJ2-5; the match to TRBD2 covers 16 bases. CDR1 is SGHRS and CDR2 is YFSETQ in the germline V gene. J was trimmed by 5 bases and V by 4 bases; bases with no gene match: 8. The CDR3 contains 17 residues. The CDR3 DNA sequence: TGCGCCAGCAGCAAGGGACTAGCGGGAGGGCCGGGGGAGACCCAGTACTTC. It specifies CASSKGLAGGPGETQYF.

This clonotype was detected once. A junction boundary mismatches the germline segment, possibly from a read error. The chain recombines TRBV10-3 with TRBJ1-5; TRBD1 is a possible D gene (6 bases). CDR1 and CDR2 from the germline V gene are ENHRY and SYGVKD. The CDR3 extends over 15 amino acids. The CDR3 coding sequence is TGTGCCATCAGTGAGTCGAACAGGGACTACCAGCCCCAGCGTTTT. As protein: CAISESNRDYQPQRF.

This clonotype was counted at least ten times. The chain couples TRBV20-1 to TRBJ2-7, with 8 bases aligning to TRBD2. Germline assignment: CDR1 DFQATT and CDR2 SNEGSKA (reference sequence). The CDR3 covers 13 residues. V gave up 6 bases and J gave up 2 bases; unmatched junction bases: 6. The CDR3 DNA is TGCAGTGCCGCCGGAGCGGGAGCCTACGAGCAGTACTTC. Protein: CSAAGAGAYEQYF.

The chain combines TRBV20-1 with TRBJ2-3, with 8 bases that match TRBD2. Germline lookup yields CDR1 DFQATT and CDR2 SNEGSKA (reference sequence). Trimming at V came to 7 bases and at J to 4 bases, leaving 7 bases not matched to a gene. The CDR3 is made up of 13 amino acids. This CDR3 is CSVEREPSDTQYF. CDR3 bases: TGCAGTGTTGAGCGGGAGCCTTCAGATACGCAGTATTTT.

V usage is TRBV25-1 and J usage is TRBJ1-1; 11 positions agree with TRBD1. The CDR3 is 16 amino acids. Germline V lookup: CDR1 MGHDK, CDR2 SYGVNS. Losses at the gene ends were 4 bases for V and 6 bases for J; bases not matched to a gene: 10. The CDR3 protein is CASSGHHGTGGAEAFF. The DNA of the CDR3 is TGTGCCAGCAGTGGCCACCACGGGACAGGGGGAGCTGAAGCTTTCTTT.

The chain links TRBV5-1 to TRBJ2-5; D is perhaps TRBD1 (6 bases). CDR3 length: 16 amino acids. V lost 3 bases to trimming and J lost 2 bases, with 17 bases between them. The germline V gene has CDR1 SGHRS and CDR2 YFSETQ. CDR3 DNA: TGCGCCAGCAGCTACGGACAGATACCAACACAAGAGACCCAGTACTTC. Its translation: CASSYGQIPTQETQYF.

The V call is TRBV30, the J call TRBJ2-1; D is perhaps TRBD1 (5 bases). Per germline, CDR1 GTSNPN and CDR2 SVGIG (reference sequence). The CDR3 sequence is 13 residues long. The ends were cut back, 5 bases at V and 5 bases at J, with 13 bases in the middle. The CDR3 loop is CAWQDIGHNEQFF. Here the CDR3 DNA reads TGTGCCTGGCAGGACATAGGGCACAATGAGCAGTTCTTC.

The table lists this clonotype with many counts. The rearrangement joins TRBV15 to TRBJ2-5; D is perhaps TRBD1 or TRBD2 (5 bases each). Germline V lookup: CDR1 LNHNV, CDR2 YYDKDF (reference sequence). The CDR3 length is 14 residues. Between the trimmed V and J ends, which lost 8 bases and 7 bases, there was a span of 20 bases. CDR3 DNA sequence: TGTGCCACCCTCTGGGCAGGGACCCCGGCGACCCAGTACTTC. It translates to CATLWAGTPATQYF.

The V call is TRBV18, the J call TRBJ2-7; D uncertain. The CDR3 has 13 residues. CDR1 and CDR2 (germline): KGHSH, LQKENI. Deletions cut 11 bases from V and 3 bases from J, with 17 bases between. The CDR3 is CAGPPEVSYEQYF. CDR3 nucleotides: TGTGCCGGCCCACCGGAAGTGAGCTACGAGCAGTACTTC.

Only a few counts were recorded for this clonotype. The chain uses TRBV7-2 and TRBJ2-4; possibly TRBD2 for D (5 bases). The J call may be in error: the DNA end matches TRBJ2-7 better. Germline CDR1 SGHTA, CDR2 FQGNSA. The CDR3 sequence is 17 residues long. CDR3: CASSVLPSVAAGGEQYF. CDR3 bases: TGTGCCAGCAGCGTTCTCCCCTCTGTTGCGGCAGGAGGCGAGCAGTACTTC.

At least ten counts were recorded for this clonotype. CDR3 DNA sequence: TGTGCCAGCAGCGCCCAGGGGACCTACAATGAGCAGTTCTTC. Translated, it gives CASSAQGTYNEQFF. This chain links TRBV7-2 with TRBJ2-1, with D perhaps TRBD1 (6 bases). Trimming cost V 5 bases and J 2 bases, with 10 bases left between them. CDR1 is SGHTA and CDR2 is FQGNSA in the germline V gene. The CDR3 has 14 residues. Drawing the rest from reference TRBV7-2 and TRBJ2-1, the complete variable domain is GAGVSQSPSNKVTEKGKDVELRCDPISGHTALYWYRQSLGQGLEFLIYFQGNSAPDKSGLPSDRFSAERTGGSVSTLTIQRTQQEDSAVYLCASSAQGTYNEQFFGPGTRLTVL.

The rearrangement joins TRBV20-1 to TRBJ1-1; D gene ambiguous. Germline CDR1 reads DFQATT; CDR2 reads SNEGSKA (reference sequence). Trimming cost V 3 bases and J 0 bases, with 8 bases left between them. This CDR3 is built from 13 residues. CDR3 nucleotides: TGCAGTGCTAGTCACGGGGTGAACACTGAAGCTTTCTTT. This sequence encodes CSASHGVNTEAFF.

Points on this clonotype: This sequence may be a read error, since a much larger clone differs from it by one base. The CDR3 sequence: CASSQGRAGGPYEQFF. The DNA of the CDR3 is TGCGCCAGCAGCCAAGGTAGGGCGGGGGGGCCCTACGAGCAGTTCTTC. V and J are TRBV4-1 and TRBJ2-1, with TRBD2 identical over 9 bases. V lost 1 base to trimming and J lost 10 bases; unmatched junction nucleotides: 11. Per the germline V gene, CDR1 is MGHRA and CDR2 is YSYEKL. This CDR3 spans 16 amino acids.

V is TRBV28 and J is TRBJ2-1; TRBD1 matches at 9 bases. The germline CDR1 and CDR2 sequences are MDHEN and SYDVKM. The CDR3 covers 16 residues. V was pared by 6 bases and J by 9 bases, with 15 bases of the junction left unmatched. CDR3 sequence: CASSPAPGQGDREQFF. The CDR3 nucleotides read TGTGCCAGCAGCCCAGCCCCGGGACAGGGTGATCGTGAGCAGTTCTTC.